This section outlines one TCR beta chain sequence together with its context. The antigen it recognizes is unknown. Nothing much larger sits one base from this clone, and base qualities are not available. Whole blood was collected in K2EDTA tubes by collaborating institutions according to the institutions' own protocols. Collaborator samples were shipped for TCRbeta analysis as frozen whole blood, isolated PBMCs, or DNA extracted from either sample type. The sample originates from a study of blood T cell repertoires in COVID-19 (dated by TCRdb to 2018 to 2020). For context, the study as a whole: Samples covering the acute and convalescent phases of COVID-19 were provided by collaborators in the United States, Italy and Spain. The repertoires were released in a freely available public database meant as a resource for research on the immune response to SARS-CoV-2. The material from the prospective study consisted of cDNA or gDNA derived from T cells, B-cell-depleted T cells, or PBMCs. HLA class I and class II types, where available, came from metadata supplied by the sample provider rather than from assay-based typing. Subjects who had been exposed to COVID-19, were actively infected with it, or had recovered from it provided the deeply sampled blood TCRbeta repertoires that made up the dataset. The samples were drawn from two sources: the first 160 participants of the ongoing ImmuneRACE study, and 950 to 1,500 subjects contributed by 6 global collaborators. A de-identified subject ID, COVID-19 status, age in years and sex were almost always included in the sample metadata.

The immunoSEQ Assay, a bias-controlled multiplex PCR, was used to amplify TCRbeta CDR3 regions from genomic DNA. In the original analysis: The number of nucleated cells in each sample was estimated by amplification of reference gene primers within the assay. Sequence reads were collapsed and filtered to measure the absolute abundance of every unique TCRbeta CDR3 rearrangement. For each sample, productive Simpson clonality was calculated as the square root of Simpson's diversity index across productive rearrangements. The clones in this table, taken by TCRdb from immuneACCESS, are in-frame only. Not every clone is retained; where verified, under half of the shortfall comes from an unresolved V gene, and the cause of the rest is unknown. Clone size and the V and J calls come from that table; the DNA yielded D and trimming. This sample holds roughly 250,000 clones; 84% were observed only once. The ten largest clonotypes hold approximately 9% of the sample.

For this chain, trimming is 6 bases at the V end and 7 bases at the J end, and the number of junction bases without a gene match is 8. The CDR3 goes from the cysteine to the phenylalanine over 15 residues. The only DNA kept is the CDR3, 45 bases in frame from the first base. CDR1 and CDR2 are read off the germline V gene (reference sequence) as SEHNR and FQNEAQ. The research as a whole found: The quantity of clinical and demographic metadata differed by source and by participant and was supplied without curation.

The source of this sequence is a human donor in a cohort sampled during active COVID-19. The specimen sequenced was peripheral blood. The V gene is TRBV7-9 and the J gene is TRBJ1-6, with 8 junctional bases fitting TRBD1. The nucleotide sequence reads as follows: TGTGCCAGCAGACCTGGGACAGGAATGAATTCACCCCTCCACTTT. Its translation is CASRPGTGMNSPLHF.